Each of the 13 T cell receptor beta chains below was sequenced from the same sample in a study of T-cell reconstitution after alpha-beta-depleted transplantation in children (dated by TCRdb to 2016 to 2018). Library preparation was by PCR. Sequencing was carried out with an Illumina HiSeq 2500. To normalize quantification of the TCRbeta repertoire, the TCR libraries were built with molecular barcoding that relied on unique molecular identifiers. TCRdb handled the public reads itself, with Q25 trimming in fastp and clone calling in MiXCR, and kept productive beta chains. Each record represents a unique CDR3 protein, reported with the most common genes and DNA among its rows. In all, the sample holds hundreds of thousands of distinct CDR3 sequences, and 16% of those were seen once. 1.1% of the sample is taken by the ten largest. Sequenced here: PBMCs from the stem cell graft donor, sampled from the stem cell graft. The receptors stem from a human donor who donated a stem cell graft to a child with acute myeloid leukemia.

This clonotype showed up many times. The rearrangement links TRBV20-1 to TRBJ2-3; 8 bases fit TRBD2. Germline V gene data show CDR1 as DFQATT and CDR2 as SNEGSKA (reference sequence). V gave up 5 bases and J gave up 5 bases; unmatched junction bases: 6. This CDR3 is 13 amino acids long. The CDR3 DNA follows: TGCAGTGCTCCCCCGGGGGGGGTAGATACGCAGTATTTT. Translation: CSAPPGGVDTQYF.

This clonotype was observed at least ten times. This chain joins TRBV29-1 and TRBJ2-5; unclear D gene. V lost 4 bases, J lost 6 bases, and 15 bases lay in between. The CDR3 extends over 13 amino acids. Germline CDR1 SQVTM, CDR2 ANQGSEA. The CDR3 loop reads CSVGAGEGKTQYF. The CDR3 DNA reads as TGCAGCGTTGGGGCTGGAGAAGGGAAGACCCAGTACTTC.

In its sample, this clonotype was seen many times. The rearrangement links TRBV5-6 to TRBJ2-4, with 8 bases lining up with TRBD1. This CDR3 spans 17 amino acids. With V trimmed by 4 bases and J by 2 bases, 11 bases remained unmatched. CDR1 and CDR2 (germline): SGHDT, YYEEEE. As DNA, the CDR3 is TGTGCCAGCAGCCCGGGGGACAGGTTCGGATCCAAAAACATTCAGTACTTC. This sequence encodes CASSPGDRFGSKNIQYF.

Written as DNA, the CDR3 is TGCGCCAGCAGAAGAGGGGGGGAGAACACTGAAGCTTTCTTT. Its protein is CASRRGGENTEAFF. The rearrangement joins TRBV5-1 to TRBJ1-1, with a possible D match to TRBD1 (6 bases). V gave up 5 bases and J gave up 1 base, with 12 bases separating them. CDR3 length: 14 residues. Germline V gene lookup returns CDR1 SGHRS and CDR2 YFSETQ.

This clonotype came up many times. This chain uses TRBV20-1 with TRBJ2-7; TRBD1 agrees at 8 bases. The CDR3 contains 15 residues. Germline V CDR1 and CDR2: DFQATT, SNEGSKA (reference sequence). With V trimmed by 6 bases and J by 0 bases, 10 bases remained unmatched. CDR3 nucleotides: TGCAGTGCGGCCCAGGGGGCAGGGATCTCCTACGAGCAGTACTTC. Its translation: CSAAQGAGISYEQYF.

This clonotype was recorded many times. V usage is TRBV20-1 and J usage is TRBJ2-3; TRBD1 is a possible D gene (5 bases). Trimming pared 4 bases from V and 0 bases from J, leaving 11 bases between. The germline V gene encodes CDR1 DFQATT and CDR2 SNEGSKA (reference sequence). The CDR3 extends over 14 amino acids. This chain's CDR3 is CSAKTDYSTDTQYF. For the CDR3, the DNA is TGCAGTGCTAAGACAGATTATAGCACAGATACGCAGTATTTT.

This chain joins TRBV5-1 and TRBJ1-2; D gene unclear. Germline CDR1 SGHRS, CDR2 YFSETQ. V lost 2 bases and J 13 bases, leaving 18 bases between the germline ends. This CDR3 has 13 amino acids. The CDR3 DNA sequence: TGCGCCAGCAGCTTTGCCCAGAATTCCTATCTCACCTTC. This codes for CASSFAQNSYLTF.

This clonotype was found many times. The chain recombines TRBV12-3 or TRBV12-4 with TRBJ1-1; perhaps TRBD1 as D (6 bases). The V end was cut by 7 bases, the J end by 6 bases, with 12 bases between. The CDR3 extends over 12 amino acids. The CDR3 here is CASTLGGSEAFF. The CDR3 DNA reads TGTGCCAGCACCCTGGGGGGCTCTGAAGCTTTCTTT.

This chain joins TRBV7-9 and TRBJ1-1, with 8 bases identical to TRBD1. Germline CDR1 is SEHNR and CDR2 is FQNEAQ (reference sequence). The J segment lost 3 bases and the V segment lost 0 bases, leaving 6 bases of the junction unmatched. The CDR3 is made up of 16 amino acids. The CDR3 is CASSLATGERDTEAFF. CDR3 nucleotides: TGTGCCAGCAGCTTAGCGACAGGGGAGAGGGACACTGAAGCTTTCTTT.

This clonotype was seen a handful of times. The chain has TRBV5-1 and TRBJ2-1, with D possibly TRBD1 on 6 matching bases. Trimming removed 4 bases from V and 4 bases from J, with 15 bases in between. The CDR3 length is 15 residues. CDR1 and CDR2 (germline): SGHRS, YFSETQ. Here the CDR3 reads CASSITGLGYNEQFF. CDR3 nucleotide sequence: TGCGCCAGCAGCATAACAGGGCTAGGATACAATGAGCAGTTCTTC.

The CDR3 sequence: CSARVGIGLEKLFF. CDR3 bases: TGCAGTGCTAGAGTGGGGATAGGGCTTGAAAAACTGTTTTTT. This rearrangement joins TRBV20-1 to TRBJ1-4; D ambiguous. Germline values: CDR1 DFQATT, CDR2 SNEGSKA (reference sequence). The CDR3 spans 14 residues. Between the trimmed V and J ends, which lost 1 base and 7 bases, there was a span of 13 bases.

This clonotype was picked up many times. This chain links TRBV20-1 with TRBJ1-1; a weak D match, TRBD1 (5 bases). CDR1 and CDR2 (germline): DFQATT, SNEGSKA (reference sequence). The CDR3 totals 11 residues. Trimming took 5 bases from V and 5 from J, leaving 9 bases between them. In nucleotides, the CDR3 is TGCAGTGCTTGGGACGGGACTGAAGCTTTCTTT. Protein: CSAWDGTEAFF.

The rearrangement uses TRBV5-1 and TRBJ2-3; tentatively, D is TRBD2 (6 bases). The CDR3 spans 14 residues. From germline, CDR1 is SGHRS and CDR2 YFSETQ. Trimming removed 4 bases from V and 7 bases from J, with 16 bases in between. Here the CDR3 reads CASSRRLGGNTQYF. CDR3 DNA: TGCGCCAGCAGCCGGCGACTAGGCGGGAATACGCAGTATTTT.